This note documents a single T cell receptor (beta chain) sequence. No antigen is known for it. PCR was performed a second time for roughly 7 to 12 cycles using a sample-barcoded 5' primer and a J-beta primer mix. Each CDR3 protein is one row after TCRdb ran MiXCR on the 5' RACE reads. The sample holds about 1.6 million distinct CDR3 sequences, about 35% seen once. The sample is drawn from a study of blood T cells in healthy people across ages. Study conclusions and caveats: CMV infection status of these donors was not known. Long-lived donors had more naive CD4+ cells and higher diversity than aged donors.

V shed 2 bases, J shed 5 bases, and the junction held 20 bases outside the gene matches. Germline CDR1 reads MNHEY; CDR2 reads SMNVEV (reference sequence). This CDR3 region has 19 residues. Russia was home to the donors, healthy Caucasian individuals aged roughly 6 to 90. Per sample, no less than 6 micrograms of total RNA were extracted. The chain carries TRBV27 and TRBJ2-7; 8 bases agree with TRBD1. The sample consisted of blood. The clonotype originates from a woman under 40 in good health. The CDR3 DNA follows: TGTGCCAGCAGTTTAAGTACCCCCATGGACAGGGACTTTTCCAACGAGCAGTACTTC. Its translation: CASSLSTPMDRDFSNEQYF.